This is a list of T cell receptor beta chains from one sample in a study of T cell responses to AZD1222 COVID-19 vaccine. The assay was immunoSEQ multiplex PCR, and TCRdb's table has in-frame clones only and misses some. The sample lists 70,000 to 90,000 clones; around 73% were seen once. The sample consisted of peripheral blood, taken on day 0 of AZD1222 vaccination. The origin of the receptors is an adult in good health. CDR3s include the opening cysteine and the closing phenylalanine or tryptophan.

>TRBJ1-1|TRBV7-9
CASSRTGQWNTEAFF
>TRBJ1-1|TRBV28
CASSLSTNIDTEAFF
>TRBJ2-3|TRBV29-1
CSVRNYPGQPTRSDTQYF
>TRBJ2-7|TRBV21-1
CASSPSGQSSYEQYF
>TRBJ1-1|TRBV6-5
CASSYWQNTEAFF
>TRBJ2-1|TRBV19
CASSITSGRGIEQFF
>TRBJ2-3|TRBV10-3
CAISNGQGTDTQYF
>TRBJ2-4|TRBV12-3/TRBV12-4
CASSFGGQNIQYF
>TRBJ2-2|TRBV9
CASSVDRAPGELFF
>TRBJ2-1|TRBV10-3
CAISESSEAYNEQFF
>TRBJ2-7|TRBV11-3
CASSPFTGSGEQYF
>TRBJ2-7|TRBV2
CASSGRQVYEQYF
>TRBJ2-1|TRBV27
CASSLSGDYNEQFF
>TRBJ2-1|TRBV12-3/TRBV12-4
CASRYYNEQFF
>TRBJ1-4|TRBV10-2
CASSERQGRKKLFF
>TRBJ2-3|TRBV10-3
CAISESTVTSGSTDTQYF
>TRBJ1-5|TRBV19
CASTEQGPFGNQPQHF
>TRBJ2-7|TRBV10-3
CAIATASYEQYF
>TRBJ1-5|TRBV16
CASSQSGPQSNQPQHF
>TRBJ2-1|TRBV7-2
CASSRTSGTVNEQFF
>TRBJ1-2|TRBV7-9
CASSLSTNYGYTF
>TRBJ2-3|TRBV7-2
CASSYIGTTSDTQYF
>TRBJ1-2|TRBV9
CASRGQGELYGYTF
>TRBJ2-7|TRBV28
CATDRSYEQYF
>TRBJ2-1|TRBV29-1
CSVGRTSYEQFF
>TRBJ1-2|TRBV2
CASSADRVGWRSTF
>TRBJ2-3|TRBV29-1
CSVEVAGGRIDTQYF
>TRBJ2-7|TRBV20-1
CSAQRGDEQYF